The T cell receptor beta chain described here comes from a study of shared clonotypes between healthy human individuals. The CDR3 contains 14 residues. Trimming left V 5 bases short and J 2 bases short, with 9 bases between. The germline V gene has CDR1 MNHEY and CDR2 SVGAGI. Negatively enriched CD4+ T cells were divided by CD45RA into naive and memory. Study-wide points: Larger richness was generally estimated for naive than memory subsets. Lower generation probabilities were found for non-shared clonotypes than for those shared by all four donors. About 5% of naive CD4 clonotypes were shared across four donors.

Libraries were prepared by immunoSEQ multiplex PCR; TCRdb keeps only in-frame clonotypes and omits some of them. The sample has approximately 1,000,000 clones, around 77% seen once. Of note for this clone: As yet, its antigen is unknown.

The source material was memory CD4+ T cells from PBMCs. The sample's subset: CD45RA-negative fraction. The receptor was isolated from a man aged 18 to 30 in good health. Some clones in this sample may be carry-over from other donors' samples. The chain couples TRBV6-5 to TRBJ2-2; D is unresolved. For the CDR3, the DNA is TGTGCCAGCAGTCGCCTCACAAACACCGGGGAGCTGTTTTTT. Protein product: CASSRLTNTGELFF.